This T cell receptor (beta chain) is drawn from a study of blood T cell repertoires in COVID-19 (TCRdb year 2020). With regard to the full study: Samples from collaborators originated in the United States, Italy and Spain and spanned both the acute and convalescent phases of COVID-19. The prospective study material was composed of cDNA or gDNA derived from T cells, B-cell-depleted T cells, or PBMCs. Subjects who had been exposed to COVID-19, were actively infected with it, or had recovered from it provided the deeply sampled blood TCRbeta repertoires that made up the dataset. The repertoires were released in a freely available public database intended as a resource for research on the immune response to SARS-CoV-2. Samples were obtained from the ongoing ImmuneRACE study (first 160 participants) and from 950 to 1,500 subjects provided by 6 global collaborators. Sample metadata almost always included a de-identified subject ID, COVID-19 status, age in years and sex. Where HLA class I and class II types were available, the types were taken from metadata supplied by the sample provider, not from assay-based typing. Study-wide findings and limitations: How much clinical and demographic metadata was included differed by source and by participant, and the metadata was provided uncurated.

TCRbeta CDR3 regions were amplified from genomic DNA by means of the immunoSEQ Assay, a bias-controlled multiplex PCR. Per the authors' processing: Nucleated cell counts per sample were estimated from amplification of reference gene primers within the assay. To quantify the absolute abundance of each unique TCRbeta CDR3 rearrangement, sequence reads were collapsed and filtered. For each sample, productive Simpson clonality was calculated as the square root of Simpson's diversity index over productive rearrangements. TCRdb retrieved this table from immuneACCESS and kept in-frame rearrangements only. Not all clones are present; in checked studies, unresolved V genes account for under half, and no reason is known for the remainder. V and J calls plus clone size are reproduced from that table; the DNA served to infer D and trimming. Across this sample there are about 120,000 clones, with around 83% seen only once. The ten largest clonotypes hold approximately 5% of the sample.

In Seattle, one collaborating source enrolled patients while the infection was active and tracked those patients longitudinally over the course of disease. The collaborating institutions used their own protocols to collect whole blood in K2EDTA tubes. Collaborator samples were shipped for TCRbeta analysis as frozen whole blood, isolated PBMCs, or DNA extracted from either sample type. There are 17 amino acids in the CDR3, from cysteine to phenylalanine inclusive. Only CDR3 DNA remains: 51 bases, in frame from the first base. The trim is 4 bases for V and 2 bases for J, with a gap of 20 bases between the germline ends. From a lookup of the germline V gene, CDR1 and CDR2 are LGHNT and FRNRAP. Points on this clone: Its antigen remains undetermined. Base qualities are not at hand, and no much larger clone is one base apart. Other DNA sequences in this specimen translate into the identical CDR3.

The receptor's source is a woman aged 60-75 years with COVID-19, enrolled during active disease. Material for sequencing was peripheral blood. The chain employs TRBV12-5 and TRBJ2-5; the D gene is perhaps TRBD2, on 7 matching bases. The DNA sequence follows: TGTGCTAGTGGTTGGGGGGGGCCAGGCGGGGAACAAGAGACCCAGTACTTC. Translated, it gives CASGWGGPGGEQETQYF.